This T cell receptor (beta chain) originates from a study of breast tumors, draining lymph nodes, adjacent tissues. V was pared by 8 bases and J by 10 bases, with 18 bases between. The CDR3 runs 13 residues. The germline gives CDR1 LNHDA, CDR2 SQIVND (reference sequence). From the multiplex PCR reads, TCRdb called clonotypes with MiXCR, one entry per CDR3 protein. The top ten hold roughly 2.7% of the sample, which has around 150,000 distinct CDR3 sequences, about a fifth seen once. This clonotype has at least ten counts. Its specificity is unknown. The lymph nodes were axillary draining lymph nodes from breast cancer patients. Study-level results: Tumor repertoires ranked between lymph nodes and nontumor tissue in diversity, with V and J gene preferences.

The chain joins TRBV19 to TRBJ2-1, with D perhaps TRBD2 (7 bases). The sequence derives from a female donor with breast cancer. Some clones in this sample may be carry-over from other donors' samples. The specimen sequenced was axillary lymph node tissue. The DNA for the CDR3 is TGTGCCAGTGCCTCCACCTGGGGGGGCGAGCAGTTCTTC. It translates to CASASTWGGEQFF.